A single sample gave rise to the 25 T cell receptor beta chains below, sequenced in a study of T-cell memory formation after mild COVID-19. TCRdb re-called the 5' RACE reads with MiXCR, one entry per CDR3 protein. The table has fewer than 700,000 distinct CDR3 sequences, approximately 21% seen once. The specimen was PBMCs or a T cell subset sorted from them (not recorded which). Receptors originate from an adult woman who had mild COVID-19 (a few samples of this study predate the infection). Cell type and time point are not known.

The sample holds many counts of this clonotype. The CDR3 DNA follows: TGTGCCAGCAGCTTGGGGACGCGGCCAACTAATGAAAAACTGTTTTTT. The encoded protein is CASSLGTRPTNEKLFF. The J gene is TRBJ1-4, the V gene TRBV5-6, with no clear D. CDR1 and CDR2 (germline): SGHDT, YYEEEE. CDR3 length equals 16 residues. Trimming took off 0 bases at V and 0 bases at J, with 9 bases between the two ends.

The CDR3 sequence: CSAVGQGGGEQYF. The CDR3 DNA sequence: TGCAGCGCAGTAGGACAGGGAGGAGGCGAGCAGTACTTC. The J gene is TRBJ2-7, the V gene TRBV29-1, with 8 bases lining up with TRBD1. The V gene end was trimmed by 7 bases and the J gene end by 6 bases; junction bases not matched to a gene: 11. CDR1 and CDR2 from the germline V gene are SQVTM and ANQGSEA. The CDR3 covers 13 residues.

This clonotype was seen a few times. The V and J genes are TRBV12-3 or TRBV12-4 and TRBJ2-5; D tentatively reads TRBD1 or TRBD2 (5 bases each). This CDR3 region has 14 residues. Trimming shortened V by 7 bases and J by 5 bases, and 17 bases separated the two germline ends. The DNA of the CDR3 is TGTGCCAGCACTTGGGACGTATTTTGGGAGACCCAGTACTTC. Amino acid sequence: CASTWDVFWETQYF.

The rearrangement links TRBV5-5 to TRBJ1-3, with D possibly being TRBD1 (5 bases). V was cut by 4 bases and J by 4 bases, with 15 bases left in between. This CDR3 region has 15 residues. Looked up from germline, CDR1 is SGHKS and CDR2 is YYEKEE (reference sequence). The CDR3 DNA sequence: TGTGCCAGCAGCCCCCAGACGGGACCAGGAAACACCATATATTTT. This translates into CASSPQTGPGNTIYF.

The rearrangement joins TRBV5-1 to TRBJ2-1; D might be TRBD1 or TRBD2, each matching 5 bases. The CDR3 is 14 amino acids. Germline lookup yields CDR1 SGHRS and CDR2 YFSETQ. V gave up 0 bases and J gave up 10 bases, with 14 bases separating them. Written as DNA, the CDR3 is TGCGCCAGCAGCTTGGTGTATTTGGGGGACGAGCAGTTCTTC. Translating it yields CASSLVYLGDEQFF.

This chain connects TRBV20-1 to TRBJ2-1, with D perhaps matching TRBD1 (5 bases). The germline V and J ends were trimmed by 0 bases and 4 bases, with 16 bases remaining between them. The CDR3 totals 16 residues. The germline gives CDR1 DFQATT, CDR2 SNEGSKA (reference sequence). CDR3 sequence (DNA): TGCAGTGCTAGAGATCAACAGGCTTGGTCTTACAATGAGCAGTTCTTC. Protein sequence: CSARDQQAWSYNEQFF.

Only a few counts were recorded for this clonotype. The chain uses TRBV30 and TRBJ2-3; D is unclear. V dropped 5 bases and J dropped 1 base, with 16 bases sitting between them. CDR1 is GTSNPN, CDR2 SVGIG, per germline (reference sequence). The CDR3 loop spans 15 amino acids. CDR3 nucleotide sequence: TGTGCCTGGGGGCCGGGTGACGTTGGCACAGATACGCAGTATTTT. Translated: CAWGPGDVGTDTQYF.

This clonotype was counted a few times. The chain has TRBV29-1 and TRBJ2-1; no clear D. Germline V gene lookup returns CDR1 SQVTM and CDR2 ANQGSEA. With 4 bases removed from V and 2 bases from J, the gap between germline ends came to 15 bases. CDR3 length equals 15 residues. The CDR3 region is CSVGGNRRTYNEQFF. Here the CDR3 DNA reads TGCAGCGTTGGGGGAAATAGACGGACCTACAATGAGCAGTTCTTC.

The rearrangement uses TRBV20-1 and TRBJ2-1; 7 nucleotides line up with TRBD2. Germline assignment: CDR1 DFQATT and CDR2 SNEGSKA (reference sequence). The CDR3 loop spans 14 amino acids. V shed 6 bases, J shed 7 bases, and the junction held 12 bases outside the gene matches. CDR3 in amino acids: CSAPKTSKGNEQFF. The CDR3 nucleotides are TGCAGTGCACCAAAGACTAGCAAGGGGAATGAGCAGTTCTTC.

The DNA of the CDR3 is TGTGCCAGCAGCTTAGCGGGCGGGGAAGCAACTAATGAAAAACTGTTTTTT. This encodes CASSLAGGEATNEKLFF. This chain links TRBV7-9 with TRBJ1-4; D gene uncertain. V was pared by 0 bases and J by 0 bases, with 11 bases between. The CDR3 loop spans 17 amino acids. Germline V gene data show CDR1 as SEHNR and CDR2 as FQNEAQ (reference sequence).

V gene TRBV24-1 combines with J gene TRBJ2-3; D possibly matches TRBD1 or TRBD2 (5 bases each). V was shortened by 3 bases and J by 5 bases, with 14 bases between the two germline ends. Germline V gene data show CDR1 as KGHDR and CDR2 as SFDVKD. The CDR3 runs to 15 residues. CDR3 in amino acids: CATSDPLRDQDTQYF. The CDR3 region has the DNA TGTGCCACCAGTGATCCCCTCCGGGACCAAGATACGCAGTATTTT.

For the CDR3, the DNA is TGCGCCAGCAGCCAAGATCGGGGTACATCGAATGAGCAGTTCTTC. Amino acid sequence: CASSQDRGTSNEQFF. V gene TRBV4-3 combines with J gene TRBJ2-1; D perhaps matches TRBD2 (5 bases). This CDR3 region has 15 residues. With 0 bases removed from V and 7 bases from J, the gap between germline ends came to 13 bases. Germline assignment: CDR1 LGHNA and CDR2 YSLEER.

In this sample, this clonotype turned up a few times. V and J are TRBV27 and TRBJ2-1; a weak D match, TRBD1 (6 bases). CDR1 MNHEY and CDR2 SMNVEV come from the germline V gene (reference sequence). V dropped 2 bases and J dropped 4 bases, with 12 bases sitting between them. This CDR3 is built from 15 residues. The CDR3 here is CASSLSQGIYNEQFF. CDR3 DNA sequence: TGTGCCAGCAGTTTAAGCCAGGGGATATACAATGAGCAGTTCTTC.

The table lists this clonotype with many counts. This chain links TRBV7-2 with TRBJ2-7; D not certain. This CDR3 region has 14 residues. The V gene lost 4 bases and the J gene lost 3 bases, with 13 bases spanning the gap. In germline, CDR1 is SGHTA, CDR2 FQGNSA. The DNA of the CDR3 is TGTGCCAGCAGCTCATTGTACTATCGCTACGAGCAGTACTTC. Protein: CASSSLYYRYEQYF.

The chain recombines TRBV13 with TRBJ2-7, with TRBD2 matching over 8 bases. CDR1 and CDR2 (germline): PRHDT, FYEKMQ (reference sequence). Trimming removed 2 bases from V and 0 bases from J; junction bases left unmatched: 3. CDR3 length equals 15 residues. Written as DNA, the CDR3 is TGTGCCAGCAGCTTAAGGCTAGCGGGCTCCTACGAGCAGTACTTC. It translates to CASSLRLAGSYEQYF.

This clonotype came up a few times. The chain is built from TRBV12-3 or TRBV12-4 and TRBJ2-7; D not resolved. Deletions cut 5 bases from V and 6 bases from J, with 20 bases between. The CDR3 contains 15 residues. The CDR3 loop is CASSPSTQRIAEQYF. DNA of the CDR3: TGTGCCAGCAGTCCCTCCACACAGAGAATCGCCGAGCAGTACTTC.

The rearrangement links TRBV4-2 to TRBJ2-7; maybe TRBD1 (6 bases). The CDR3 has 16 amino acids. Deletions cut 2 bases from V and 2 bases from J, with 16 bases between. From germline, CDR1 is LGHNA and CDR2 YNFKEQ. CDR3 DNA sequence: TGTGCCAGCAGCCAAACCGGGGCACAGGGTGCCTACGAGCAGTACTTC. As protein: CASSQTGAQGAYEQYF.

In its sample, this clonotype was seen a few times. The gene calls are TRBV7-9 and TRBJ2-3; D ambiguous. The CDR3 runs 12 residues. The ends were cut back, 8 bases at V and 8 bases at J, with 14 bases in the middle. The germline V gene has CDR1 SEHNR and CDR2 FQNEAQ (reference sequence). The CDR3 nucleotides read TGTGCCAGCGCCCCTCCGGGTAGTACGCAGTATTTT. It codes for CASAPPGSTQYF.

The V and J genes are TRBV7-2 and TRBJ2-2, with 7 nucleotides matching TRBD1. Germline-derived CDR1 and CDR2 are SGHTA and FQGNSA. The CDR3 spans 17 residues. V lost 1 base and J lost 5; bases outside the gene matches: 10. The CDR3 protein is CASSLGGGLFGTGELFF. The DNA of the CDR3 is TGTGCCAGCAGCTTAGGAGGGGGCTTGTTTGGAACCGGGGAGCTGTTTTTT. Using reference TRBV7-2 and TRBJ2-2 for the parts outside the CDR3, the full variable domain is GAGVSQSPSNKVTEKGKDVELRCDPISGHTALYWYRQSLGQGLEFLIYFQGNSAPDKSGLPSDRFSAERTGGSVSTLTIQRTQQEDSAVYLCASSLGGGLFGTGELFFGEGSRLTVL.

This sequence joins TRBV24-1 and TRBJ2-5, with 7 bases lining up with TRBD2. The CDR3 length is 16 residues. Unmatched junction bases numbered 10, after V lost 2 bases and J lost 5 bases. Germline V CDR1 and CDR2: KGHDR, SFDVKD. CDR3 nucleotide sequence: TGTGCCACCAGTGATTGGGCGGGAGTCGGATCGGAGACCCAGTACTTC. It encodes CATSDWAGVGSETQYF.

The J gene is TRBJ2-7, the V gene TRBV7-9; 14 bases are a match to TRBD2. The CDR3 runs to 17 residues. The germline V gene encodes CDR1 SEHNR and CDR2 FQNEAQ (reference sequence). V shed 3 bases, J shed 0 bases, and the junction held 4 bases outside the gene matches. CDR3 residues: CASSLGLAGAPSYEQYF. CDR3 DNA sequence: TGTGCCAGCAGCTTGGGACTAGCGGGAGCCCCCTCCTACGAGCAGTACTTC.

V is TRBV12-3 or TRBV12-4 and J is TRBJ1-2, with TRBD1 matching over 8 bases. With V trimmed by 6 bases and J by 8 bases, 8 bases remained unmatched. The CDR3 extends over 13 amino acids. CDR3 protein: CASRIPGGIGYTF. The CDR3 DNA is TGTGCCAGCAGAATCCCAGGGGGCATCGGCTACACCTTC.

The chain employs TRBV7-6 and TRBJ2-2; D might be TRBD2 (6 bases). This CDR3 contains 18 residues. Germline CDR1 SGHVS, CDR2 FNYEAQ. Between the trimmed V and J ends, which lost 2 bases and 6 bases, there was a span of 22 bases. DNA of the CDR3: TGTGCCAGCAGCTTAAGGGATCCGGGATCCACGGGGGCCGGGGAGCTGTTTTTT. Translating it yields CASSLRDPGSTGAGELFF.

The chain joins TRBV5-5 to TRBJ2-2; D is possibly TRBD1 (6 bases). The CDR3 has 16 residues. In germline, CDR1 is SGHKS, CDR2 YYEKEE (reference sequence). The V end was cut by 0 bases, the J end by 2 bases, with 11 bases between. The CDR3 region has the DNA TGTGCCAGCAGCTTGGGTGGGGGCCTAAACACCGGGGAGCTGTTTTTT. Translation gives CASSLGGGLNTGELFF.

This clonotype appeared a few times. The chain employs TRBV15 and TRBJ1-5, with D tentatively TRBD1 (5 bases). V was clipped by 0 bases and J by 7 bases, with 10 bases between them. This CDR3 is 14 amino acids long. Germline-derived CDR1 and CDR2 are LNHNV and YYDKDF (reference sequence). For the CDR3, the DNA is TGTGCCACCAGCAGAGATCCGGGGGAACAGCCCCAGCATTTT. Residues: CATSRDPGEQPQHF.